The 21 T cell receptor beta chains given below trace back to one sample, sequenced in a study of shared clonotypes between healthy human individuals. The assay was immunoSEQ multiplex PCR, and TCRdb's table has in-frame clones only and misses some. Here the sample spans around 1 million clones, over 75% being singletons. The sample comprised memory CD4+ T cells sorted from blood. The subset here: CD45RA-negative fraction. The receptor set was obtained from a man younger than 30 in good health.

This chain uses TRBV7-8 with TRBJ1-2; tentative D call: TRBD1 (6 bases). CDR1 is SGHVS and CDR2 is FQNEAQ in the germline V gene. The CDR3 contains 14 residues. The V end was cut by 5 bases, the J end by 1 base, with 11 bases between. The CDR3 nucleotides read TGTGCCAGCAGCGAAGGACAGCATAACTATGGCTACACCTTC. Amino acids: CASSEGQHNYGYTF. Using reference TRBV7-8 and TRBJ1-2 for the parts outside the CDR3, the full variable domain is GAGVSQSPRYKVAKRGQDVALRCDPISGHVSLFWYQQALGQGPEFLTYFQNEAQLDKSGLPSDRFFAERPEGSVSTLKIQRTQQEDSAVYLCASSEGQHNYGYTFGSGTRLTVV.

The V call is TRBV29-1, the J call TRBJ2-1; a weak D match, TRBD2 (5 bases). Germline lookup yields CDR1 SQVTM and CDR2 ANQGSEA. The CDR3 is made up of 17 amino acids. V shed 5 bases and J shed 0 bases, with 20 bases lying between them. CDR3 nucleotide sequence: TGCAGCGTTCTAGGTAGCGCTGCTTCGTCCTCCTACAATGAGCAGTTCTTC. This encodes CSVLGSAASSSYNEQFF.

The chain combines TRBV18 with TRBJ2-2; 14 bases match TRBD2. V trimming: 3 bases; J trimming: 9 bases; junction bases outside the gene matches: 9. This CDR3 has 17 residues. Germline V gene data show CDR1 as KGHSH and CDR2 as LQKENI. Here the CDR3 reads CASSPGTSGSRARELFF. CDR3 coding DNA: TGTGCCAGCTCACCTGGGACTAGCGGGAGTAGAGCTCGGGAGCTGTTTTTT.

The sample holds one count of this clone. A read error may produce the germline difference seen at one junction end. The V and J genes are TRBV7-7 and TRBJ2-7, with 10 nucleotides matching TRBD1. Germline V gene sequence: CDR1 SSHAT, CDR2 FNYEAQ (reference sequence). The length of the CDR3 is 15 residues. In DNA form, the CDR3 reads TGTGCTAGCAGCTTAGGACAGGGGGGCCTCTACGAGCAGTACTTC. Residues: CASSLGQGGLYEQYF.

A note on this clone: Additional DNA sequences in this sample encode the identical CDR3. This chain links TRBV7-8 with TRBJ1-4, with no clear D. Trimming pared 6 bases from V and 0 bases from J, leaving 8 bases between. The CDR3 is 14 amino acids. Per the germline V gene, CDR1 is SGHVS and CDR2 is FQNEAQ. The CDR3 DNA follows: TGTGCCAGCAGTCTAGAGACAACTAATGAAAAACTGTTTTTT. This sequence encodes CASSLETTNEKLFF.

This chain links TRBV21-1 with TRBJ1-5. TRBV21-1 is a listed pseudogene. The CDR3 length is 15 residues. CDR3 amino acids: CASLGGGDSNQPQHF. The CDR3 nucleotides read TGTGCCAGCCTAGGCGGTGGAGATAGCAATCAGCCCCAGCATTTT.

This clone appeared a single time. The rearrangement links TRBV4-3 to TRBJ1-2; the D is unclear. The CDR3 spans 16 residues. Trimming shortened V by 0 bases and J by 5 bases, and 16 bases separated the two germline ends. CDR1 is LGHNA and CDR2 is YSLEER in the germline V gene. The CDR3 DNA follows: TGCGCCAGCAGCCAAGATGGCGCGTTGGGGAAGTATGGCTACACCTTC. This sequence encodes CASSQDGALGKYGYTF.

About this clone itself: A single base separates this from a much larger clone, so it may be a read error. This chain links TRBV11-2 with TRBJ1-3; a possible D gene is TRBD1 (6 bases). Germline-derived CDR1 and CDR2 are SGHAT and FQNNGV. V lost 1 base and J lost 0, with 7 bases in between. CDR3 length: 15 amino acids. CDR3 sequence reads: CASSLGTDSGNTIYF. CDR3 coding DNA: TGTGCCAGCAGCTTAGGGACAGACTCTGGAAACACCATATATTTT.

The J gene is TRBJ2-1, the V gene TRBV9; 11 positions agree with TRBD2. The germline V gene encodes CDR1 SGDLS and CDR2 YYNGEE. V was pared by 0 bases and J by 7 bases, with 6 bases of the junction left unmatched. CDR3 length: 16 residues. The CDR3 DNA reads as TGTGCCAGCAGCGTAGATACTAGCGGGGGATTTAATGAGCAGTTCTTC. Translating it yields CASSVDTSGGFNEQFF.

This sequence joins TRBV11-3 and TRBJ2-5; a possible D gene is TRBD1 (7 bases). The germline V gene encodes CDR1 SGHNT and CDR2 YENEEA. The CDR3 is 14 amino acids. Trimming took off 5 bases at V and 4 bases at J, with 14 bases between the two ends. CDR3 DNA sequence: TGTGCCAGCAGCCGAGGAGGGGGCTCAGAGACCCAGTACTTC. Translating gives CASSRGGGSETQYF.

This chain joins TRBV5-6 and TRBJ1-6, with 7 bases matching TRBD1. This CDR3 has 16 amino acids. Germline-derived CDR1 and CDR2 are SGHDT and YYEEEE. V was pared by 4 bases and J by 10 bases, with 14 bases of the junction left unmatched. CDR3 residues: CASSPDGQEVWSPLHF. The CDR3 DNA reads as TGTGCCAGCAGCCCGGACGGACAGGAGGTATGGTCACCCCTCCACTTT.

About this clone itself: Other DNA sequences in this specimen translate into the identical CDR3. This chain uses TRBV6-5 with TRBJ2-1; possible D gene TRBD1, 5 bases. The V end was cut by 6 bases, the J end by 4 bases, with 10 bases between. This CDR3 comprises 13 residues. Germline lookup yields CDR1 MNHEY and CDR2 SVGAGI. The CDR3 DNA is TGTGCCAGCAGCTCTCCAGGGTACAATGAGCAGTTCTTC. Its protein is CASSSPGYNEQFF.

The genes are TRBV6-1 and TRBJ1-6; D is undetermined. CDR1 is MNHNS and CDR2 is SASEGT in the germline V gene. The V gene lost 7 bases and the J gene lost 5 bases, with 15 bases spanning the gap. This CDR3 comprises 15 residues. This chain's CDR3 is CASTPGRPNNSPLHF. Here the CDR3 DNA reads TGTGCCAGCACCCCAGGCCGACCCAATAATTCACCCCTCCACTTT.

Of note for this clone: Other DNA sequences in this specimen translate into the identical CDR3. The chain carries TRBV7-9 and TRBJ2-7; D unclear. This CDR3 is built from 13 residues. Germline CDR1 and CDR2: SEHNR and FQNEAQ (reference sequence). Between the trimmed V and J ends, which lost 2 bases and 0 bases, there was a span of 5 bases. CDR3 sequence: CASSLLGSYEQYF. In nucleotides, the CDR3 is TGTGCCAGCAGCTTACTCGGCTCCTACGAGCAGTACTTC. The full variable domain, in which reference TRBV7-9 and TRBJ2-7 provide the parts outside the CDR3, is DTGVSQNPRHKITKRGQNVTFRCDPISEHNRLYWYRQTLGQGPEFLTYFQNEAQLEKSRLLSDRFSAERPKGSFSTLEIQRTEQGDSAMYLCASSLLGSYEQYFGPGTRLTVT.

The CDR3 nucleotides are TGCGCCAGCAGCTTCGCCGGGGGCCCGAACACTGAAGCTTTCTTT. This sequence encodes CASSFAGGPNTEAFF. This rearrangement joins TRBV5-1 to TRBJ1-1; a weak D match, TRBD1 (6 bases). Between the trimmed V and J ends, which lost 2 bases and 1 base, there was a span of 12 bases. Germline CDR1 reads SGHRS; CDR2 reads YFSETQ. The length of the CDR3 is 15 residues. Together with reference TRBV5-1 and TRBJ1-1, the CDR3 gives the full variable domain: KAGVTQTPRYLIKTRGQQVTLSCSPISGHRSVSWYQQTPGQGLQFLFEYFSETQRNKGNFPGRFSGRQFSNSRSEMNVSTLELGDSALYLCASSFAGGPNTEAFFGQGTRLTVV.

This clone appeared a single time. The sample contains more than one DNA sequence encoding this CDR3. This rearrangement joins TRBV6-5 to TRBJ2-5; D is undetermined. Trimming cost V 2 bases and J 3 bases, with 7 bases left between them. This CDR3 is built from 13 residues. From germline, CDR1 is MNHEY and CDR2 SVGAGI. CDR3 bases: TGTGCCAGCAGTTACGGACGGAAAGAGACCCAGTACTTC. Translating it yields CASSYGRKETQYF.

The chain carries TRBV10-3 and TRBJ2-3, with D perhaps matching TRBD2 (6 bases). Germline CDR1 is ENHRY and CDR2 is SYGVKD. Between the trimmed V and J ends, which lost 0 bases and 5 bases, there was a span of 12 bases. The length of the CDR3 is 15 residues. The CDR3 DNA reads as TGTGCCATCAGTGAGTCGGCGGGATCGATAGATACGCAGTATTTT. Protein sequence: CAISESAGSIDTQYF.

CDR3 coding DNA: TGTGCCAGCACCTTGGGGTTAGGTGAAGCTTTCTTT. As protein: CASTLGLGEAFF. The chain couples TRBV6-6 to TRBJ1-1; D is ambiguous. V lost 7 bases and J lost 7, with 13 bases in between. Germline CDR1 and CDR2: MNHNY and SVGAGI (reference sequence). CDR3 size: 12 residues.

Points on this clone: A junction end diverges from the germline sequence, so it may reflect a read error. The chain combines TRBV20-1 with TRBJ2-3; TRBD2 might be the D (6 bases). Per germline, CDR1 DFQATT and CDR2 SNEGSKA (reference sequence). This CDR3 region has 11 residues. Here the CDR3 reads CSAGTADWVDF. Here the CDR3 DNA reads TGCAGTGCCGGGACTGCGGATTGGGTAGATTTT.

This clone was observed a handful of times. The CDR3 here is CASSWGRGGTDTQYF. The DNA of the CDR3 is TGTGCCAGCAGTTGGGGGCGGGGGGGCACAGATACGCAGTATTTT. This chain uses TRBV28 with TRBJ2-3, with 8 bases identical to TRBD2. The CDR3 has 15 amino acids. Germline loops: CDR1 MDHEN, CDR2 SYDVKM. The J segment lost 1 base and the V segment lost 4 bases, leaving 4 bases of the junction unmatched. The complete variable domain, with remaining parts taken from reference TRBV28 and TRBJ2-3, reads DVKVTQSSRYLVKRTGEKVFLECVQDMDHENMFWYRQDPGLGLRLIYFSYDVKMKEKGDIPEGYSVSREKKERFSLILESASTNQTSMYLCASSWGRGGTDTQYFGPGTRLTVL.

The V and J genes are TRBV7-2 and TRBJ2-3, with D uncertain. The CDR3 covers 14 residues. Trimming took off 1 base at V and 4 bases at J, with 9 bases between the two ends. Looked up from germline, CDR1 is SGHTA and CDR2 is FQGNSA. The CDR3 loop is CASSLGERADTQYF. The CDR3 DNA sequence: TGTGCCAGCAGCTTAGGGGAAAGGGCAGATACGCAGTATTTT.